The 28 T cell receptor beta chains listed next were all sequenced from one sample in a study of blood T cell repertoires in COVID-19. The assay was immunoSEQ multiplex PCR, and TCRdb's table has in-frame clones only and misses some. The sample holds 95,000 to 150,000 clones; more than 75% are singletons and the top ten take more than 25%. Specimen: peripheral blood. The origin of the receptors is a woman aged 65 to 85 with acute or convalescent COVID-19.

V gene TRBV5-1 combines with J gene TRBJ2-5; D possibly corresponds to TRBD1 (6 bases). In germline, CDR1 is SGHRS, CDR2 YFSETQ. The CDR3 consists of 14 residues. The V end was cut by 4 bases, the J end by 3 bases, with 13 bases between. The CDR3 DNA is TGCGCCAGCAGCCCCGGGACACAAAAAGAGACCCAGTACTTC. It codes for CASSPGTQKETQYF.

The count of this clone is one. The J gene is TRBJ2-7, the V gene TRBV13, with 7 bases identical to TRBD1. V was pared by 3 bases and J by 4 bases, with 0 bases of the junction left unmatched. Germline V gene sequence: CDR1 PRHDT, CDR2 FYEKMQ (reference sequence). This CDR3 is 12 amino acids long. The CDR3 is CASSFRGYEQYF. CDR3 in DNA: TGTGCCAGCAGCTTCAGGGGGTACGAGCAGTACTTC.

V gene TRBV2 combines with J gene TRBJ1-6; D might be TRBD1 (6 bases). The germline V gene encodes CDR1 SNHLY and CDR2 FYNNEI. This CDR3 is built from 14 residues. Trimming left V 6 bases short and J 6 bases short, with 12 bases between. DNA of the CDR3: TGTGCCAGCAGCGTACAGGGTTTTAATTCACCCCTCCACTTT. Protein: CASSVQGFNSPLHF.

The rearrangement links TRBV10-1 to TRBJ1-1; 8 bases line up with TRBD1. Germline V gives CDR1 WNHNN, CDR2 SYGVQD (reference sequence). Trimming took 4 bases from V and 0 from J; bases not matched to a gene: 7. The CDR3 covers 16 residues. The CDR3 reads CASSVSGGLVNTEAFF. As DNA, the CDR3 is TGCGCCAGCAGTGTGTCAGGGGGCTTAGTGAACACTGAAGCTTTCTTT.

This chain connects TRBV6-5 to TRBJ1-5; D may be TRBD1 (6 bases). CDR3 length equals 15 residues. Germline V gene data show CDR1 as MNHEY and CDR2 as SVGAGI. V was clipped by 5 bases and J by 0 bases, with 11 bases between them. The CDR3 sequence: CASSPGAYSNQPQHF. CDR3 DNA: TGTGCCAGCAGTCCAGGGGCCTATAGCAATCAGCCCCAGCATTTT.

The V call is TRBV10-3, the J call TRBJ2-1; 8 bases are shared with TRBD2. The ends lost 6 bases at V and 3 bases at J; junction bases unmatched: 7. CDR1 ENHRY and CDR2 SYGVKD come from the germline V gene. This CDR3 region has 15 residues. The CDR3 DNA sequence: TGTGCCATCAGCCCGGGACTAGGGGACTACAATGAGCAGTTCTTC. This codes for CAISPGLGDYNEQFF.

The chain recombines TRBV5-4 with TRBJ1-4; possibly TRBD1 for D (5 bases). CDR3 length: 16 amino acids. Germline V lookup: CDR1 SGHNT, CDR2 YYREEE (reference sequence). V lost 3 bases and J lost 2, with 14 bases in between. The CDR3 bases are TGTGCCAGCAGCTCATCAACGGGGGGGACTAATGAAAAACTGTTTTTT. It yields the protein CASSSSTGGTNEKLFF.

The rearrangement uses TRBV2 and TRBJ2-5; D ambiguous. The germline V gene encodes CDR1 SNHLY and CDR2 FYNNEI. The V end was cut by 0 bases, the J end by 5 bases, with 4 bases between. CDR3 length equals 12 residues. Here the CDR3 DNA reads TGTGCCAGCAGTGAAGCGTCGGAGACCCAGTACTTC. Translated, it gives CASSEASETQYF.

The chain carries TRBV4-1 and TRBJ2-3; TRBD2 agrees at 9 bases. CDR1 and CDR2 from the germline V gene are MGHRA and YSYEKL. The CDR3 has 17 residues. After removal of 1 base from V and 1 base from J, the junction contained 6 bases not matched to a gene. The CDR3 sequence: CASSQVQRGAGTDTQYF. CDR3 in DNA: TGCGCCAGCAGCCAAGTACAGCGGGGGGCGGGCACAGATACGCAGTATTTT.

V usage is TRBV2 and J usage is TRBJ1-4, with D unresolved. CDR1 SNHLY and CDR2 FYNNEI come from the germline V gene. CDR3 length equals 16 residues. The germline V and J ends were trimmed by 4 bases and 4 bases, with 16 bases remaining between them. In DNA form, the CDR3 reads TGTGCCAGCAGTGCCTCCGAGGCCCACCTTAATGAAAAACTGTTTTTT. As protein: CASSASEAHLNEKLFF.

This chain connects TRBV12-3 or TRBV12-4 to TRBJ1-1, with D maybe TRBD1 (6 bases). This CDR3 region has 13 residues. V was pared by 5 bases and J by 10 bases, with 17 bases between. The CDR3 DNA reads as TGTGCCAGCAGTGGCCCGGGACACCCCGGAGCTTTCTTT. Protein product: CASSGPGHPGAFF.

The rearrangement uses TRBV30 and TRBJ2-7; no reliable D call. The germline CDR1 and CDR2 sequences are GTSNPN and SVGIG (reference sequence). The germline V and J ends were trimmed by 2 bases and 7 bases, with 15 bases remaining between them. There are 13 residues in the CDR3. In DNA form, the CDR3 reads TGTGCCTGGAGTCCCCTCTCCCCTGAGGAGCAGTACTTC. Encoded protein: CAWSPLSPEEQYF.

The rearrangement uses TRBV5-1 and TRBJ2-1, with D maybe TRBD2 (5 bases). The CDR3 covers 13 residues. Germline V gene data show CDR1 as SGHRS and CDR2 as YFSETQ. V lost 1 base to trimming and J lost 5 bases, with 7 bases between them. CDR3 bases: TGCGCCAGCAGCTTGAATAGCGACAATGAGCAGTTCTTC. Its translation is CASSLNSDNEQFF.

The gene calls are TRBV5-1 and TRBJ1-4; D gene unclear. The V gene lost 4 bases and the J gene lost 8 bases, with 12 bases spanning the gap. The germline CDR1 and CDR2 sequences are SGHRS and YFSETQ. The CDR3 is made up of 13 amino acids. CDR3 region: CASSTDGEEKLFF. The DNA for the CDR3 is TGCGCCAGCAGCACGGACGGGGAAGAAAAACTGTTTTTT.

The V gene is TRBV3-1 (or the pseudogene TRBV3-2), the J gene TRBJ2-2, with 9 bases fitting TRBD1. The CDR3 loop spans 19 amino acids. Germline values: CDR1 LGHDT, CDR2 YNNKEL (reference sequence). With V trimmed by 3 bases and J by 1 base, 12 bases remained unmatched. The CDR3 region is CASSHFGMGTGRNTGELFF. In DNA, the CDR3 is TGTGCCAGCAGCCACTTTGGGATGGGGACAGGGAGGAACACCGGGGAGCTGTTTTTT.

The sample holds one count of this clone. The chain joins TRBV10-3 to TRBJ2-2; TRBD1 matches at 8 bases. There are 15 residues in the CDR3. CDR1 and CDR2 (germline): ENHRY, SYGVKD. Unmatched junction bases numbered 8, after V lost 7 bases and J lost 4 bases. DNA for the CDR3: TGTGCCATCAAAACCGACAGGGGAGGCACCGGGGAGCTGTTTTTT. Translated: CAIKTDRGGTGELFF.

The rearrangement uses TRBV29-1 and TRBJ2-2, with D perhaps matching TRBD2 (6 bases). The V gene lost 7 bases and the J gene lost 5 bases, with 20 bases spanning the gap. Germline-derived CDR1 and CDR2 are SQVTM and ANQGSEA. CDR3 length: 15 residues. The DNA for the CDR3 is TGCAGCGGTCGCGGGGACTGGCATGGGACCGGGGAGCTGTTTTTT. It codes for CSGRGDWHGTGELFF.

V is TRBV7-9 and J is TRBJ1-4, with 9 bases fitting TRBD1. V shed 5 bases and J 8 bases; nucleotides not matched to a gene: 9. The germline V gene has CDR1 SEHNR and CDR2 FQNEAQ (reference sequence). The CDR3 loop spans 15 amino acids. CDR3 DNA: TGTGCCAGCAGCCCGGCGGGACAGGGCCAAGAAAAACTGTTTTTT. This translates into CASSPAGQGQEKLFF.

The chain carries TRBV3-1 (or the pseudogene TRBV3-2) and TRBJ1-1, with TRBD1 identical over 7 bases. The CDR3 runs 17 residues. Trimming at V came to 1 base and at J to 5 bases, leaving 13 bases not matched to a gene. Germline loops: CDR1 LGHDT, CDR2 YNNKEL (reference sequence). CDR3 coding DNA: TGTGCCAGCAGCCAAGGATCGGTGGTTAGGGGGCTTACTGAAGCTTTCTTT. Translation: CASSQGSVVRGLTEAFF.

J is TRBJ1-4 and V is TRBV3-1 (or the pseudogene TRBV3-2); perhaps TRBD1 as D (6 bases). CDR3 length: 16 amino acids. Germline CDR1 and CDR2: LGHDT and YNNKEL (reference sequence). Trimming took 1 base from V and 5 from J, leaving 14 bases between them. CDR3 DNA: TGTGCCAGCAGCCAAGGAGTGGGAACAGGGAATGAAAAACTGTTTTTT. Translation: CASSQGVGTGNEKLFF.

This clone is categorized as medium-sized (0.01 to 0.1%). V and J are TRBV6-5 and TRBJ1-1, with D uncertain. The germline V gene has CDR1 MNHEY and CDR2 SVGAGI. The length of the CDR3 is 11 residues. Trimming removed 6 bases from V and 5 bases from J, with 7 bases in between. Here the CDR3 reads CASRAGTEAFF. The CDR3 DNA reads as TGTGCCAGCAGGGCCGGGACTGAAGCTTTCTTT.

This rearrangement joins TRBV5-1 to TRBJ2-3, with 7 positions matching TRBD2. The CDR3 is 14 amino acids. The junction had 4 bases not matched to a gene; V was cut back by 0 bases and J by 6 bases. In germline, CDR1 is SGHRS, CDR2 YFSETQ. CDR3 DNA sequence: TGCGCCAGCAGCTTGGCCACGGGAGGTGATACGCAGTATTTT. Translating gives CASSLATGGDTQYF.

V usage is TRBV19 and J usage is TRBJ2-7; TRBD2 agrees at 9 bases. CDR1 is LNHDA and CDR2 is SQIVND in the germline V gene (reference sequence). This CDR3 spans 14 amino acids. V lost 3 bases, J lost 2 bases, and 2 bases stayed unmatched. CDR3 loop: CASSMLAGPYEQYF. As DNA, the CDR3 is TGTGCCAGTAGTATGCTAGCGGGGCCCTACGAGCAGTACTTC.

The J gene is TRBJ2-3, the V gene TRBV2, with 8 bases lining up with TRBD2. The CDR3 is 16 amino acids. J gave up 8 bases and V 6 bases, and 16 bases lay outside the gene matches. Germline CDR1 SNHLY, CDR2 FYNNEI. The CDR3, as DNA: TGTGCCAGCAGGACCCCCCCAGCGGGGGTGGAGGGTACGCAGTATTTT. Its protein product is CASRTPPAGVEGTQYF.

This chain joins TRBV11-2 and TRBJ1-2; tentative D call: TRBD1 (5 bases). This CDR3 is built from 15 residues. Per germline, CDR1 SGHAT and CDR2 FQNNGV. Deletions cut 5 bases from V and 2 bases from J, with 15 bases between. The CDR3 sequence is CASSHLRRDNYGYTF. CDR3 bases: TGTGCCAGCAGCCACCTCCGGCGGGACAACTATGGCTACACCTTC.

This CDR3 reads CASGAAGTDYEQYF. The CDR3 DNA reads as TGTGCCAGCGGAGCAGCTGGGACTGACTACGAGCAGTACTTC. This rearrangement joins TRBV28 to TRBJ2-7; maybe TRBD2 (6 bases). The V gene's germline CDR1 is MDHEN and CDR2 SYDVKM. The CDR3 contains 14 residues. Trimming took 8 bases from V and 3 from J, leaving 17 bases between them.

The chain links TRBV9 to TRBJ2-2; 10 bases agree with TRBD1. The CDR3 covers 16 residues. The trim removed 2 bases at V and 6 bases at J, leaving 7 bases unmatched. In germline, CDR1 is SGDLS, CDR2 YYNGEE. CDR3 nucleotide sequence: TGTGCCAGCAGCGTGAAGGGGACAGGGGACGCCGGGGAGCTGTTTTTT. The encoded protein is CASSVKGTGDAGELFF.

The chain combines TRBV5-6 with TRBJ2-3; TRBD2 matches at 8 bases. The CDR3 is 16 amino acids. Trimming at V came to 0 bases and at J to 9 bases, leaving 12 bases not matched to a gene. In germline, CDR1 is SGHDT, CDR2 YYEEEE. CDR3 DNA: TGTGCCAGCAGCTTGGAAACCGGGGGGGCCCGACCCACGCAGTATTTT. Its translation: CASSLETGGARPTQYF.